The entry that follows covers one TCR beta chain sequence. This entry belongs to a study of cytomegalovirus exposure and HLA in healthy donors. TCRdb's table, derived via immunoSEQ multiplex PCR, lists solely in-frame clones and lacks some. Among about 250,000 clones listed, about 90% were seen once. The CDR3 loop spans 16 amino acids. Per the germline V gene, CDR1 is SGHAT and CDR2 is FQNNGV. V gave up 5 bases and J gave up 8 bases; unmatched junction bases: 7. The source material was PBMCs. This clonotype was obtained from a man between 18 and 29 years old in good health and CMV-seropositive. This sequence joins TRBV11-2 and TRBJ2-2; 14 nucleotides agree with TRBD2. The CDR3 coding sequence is TGTGCCAGCAGCGCCCGGACTAGCGGGAGGTGGGGGGAGCTGTTTTTT. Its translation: CASSARTSGRWGELFF.